This T cell receptor beta chain was found in a study of T cell repertoires in cytomegalovirus infection (dated by TCRdb to between 2018 and 2021). Describing the broader study: Donor HLA type was relevant to the analysis, because carriage of CMV infection together with the matching HLA type was indicated by public TCR beta signatures. The study at large found these results: The ex vivo response was dominated by HLA-C-restricted CMV-specific TCR beta clonotypes, which also provided the single most frequent clonotype in two of eight donors. Carriers of CMV infection plus the relevant HLA type were discriminated by the cumulative frequency of public TCR beta family members in the study cohort and in an independent approximately 400-donor cohort.

The CDR3 numbers 19 residues from cysteine through phenylalanine. The only DNA kept is the CDR3, 57 bases in frame from the first base. The germline V gene sets CDR1 to SGHVS and CDR2 to FQNEAQ. The germline V and J ends show losses of 1 base and 0 bases respectively, and no gene match explains 4 bases of the junction. Many counts were recorded for this clonotype. Its antigen remains unidentified. No much larger clonotype is one base removed from it; base qualities were not supplied. Sequencing used an Illumina HiSeq 1500. The raw public reads went through TCRdb reprocessing: fastp at Q25, MiXCR clone calling, in-frame beta chains kept. Each record represents a unique CDR3 protein, reported with the most common genes and DNA among its rows. Across this sample there are about 300,000 distinct CDR3 sequences, with 9.6% seen only once. The ten largest make up more than 2.5% of the sample.

The chain joins TRBV7-8 to TRBJ2-2, with TRBD2 matching 14 junction bases. The specimen was PBMCs. This clonotype was sampled from a human donor in good health (CMV status not recorded). Some clones in this sample may be carry-over from other donors' samples. The sequence in DNA is TGTGCCAGCAGCTTAGTGTGGGGACTAGCGGGGGCGAACACCGGGGAGCTGTTTTTT. Its coded protein is CASSLVWGLAGANTGELFF. The full variable domain, with segments outside the CDR3 supplied by the reference TRBV7-8 and TRBJ2-2 proteins, appears as GAGVSQSPRYKVAKRGQDVALRCDPISGHVSLFWYQQALGQGPEFLTYFQNEAQLDKSGLPSDRFFAERPEGSVSTLKIQRTQQEDSAVYLCASSLVWGLAGANTGELFFGEGSRLTVL.